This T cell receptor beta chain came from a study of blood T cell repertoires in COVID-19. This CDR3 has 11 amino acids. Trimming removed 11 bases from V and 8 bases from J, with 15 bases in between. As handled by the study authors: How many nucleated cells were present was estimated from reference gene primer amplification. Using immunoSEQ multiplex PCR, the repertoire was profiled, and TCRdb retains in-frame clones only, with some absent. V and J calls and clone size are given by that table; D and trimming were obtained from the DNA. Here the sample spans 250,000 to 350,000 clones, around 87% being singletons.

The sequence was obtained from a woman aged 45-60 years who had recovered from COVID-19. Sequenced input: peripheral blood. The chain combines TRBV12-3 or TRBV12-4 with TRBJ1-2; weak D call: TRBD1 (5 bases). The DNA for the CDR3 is TGTGCCGGGGCCGCGCCCCCCGGCTACACCTTC. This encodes CAGAAPPGYTF.